The source of this T cell receptor beta chain is a study of T-cell memory formation after mild COVID-19. This CDR3 is 12 amino acids long. Trimming shortened V by 2 bases and J by 6 bases, and 7 bases separated the two germline ends. From germline, CDR1 is SGHRS and CDR2 YFSETQ. TCRdb ran MiXCR on the 5' RACE reads and lists one entry per CDR3 protein. The sample consists of about 300,000 distinct CDR3 sequences, roughly a fifth of them appearing once. The sample holds a few counts of this clonotype. This chain joins TRBV5-1 and TRBJ2-3; D uncertain. What was sequenced was PBMCs or a T cell subset sorted from them (not recorded which). The clonotype originates from a man aged 18 to 29 who had mild COVID-19 (a few samples of this study predate the infection). Cell type and time point are not known. As DNA, the CDR3 is TGCGCCAGCAGCTTCGGGTGGGATACGCAGTATTTT. It codes for CASSFGWDTQYF. The full variable domain, rest sourced from reference TRBV5-1 and TRBJ2-3, is KAGVTQTPRYLIKTRGQQVTLSCSPISGHRSVSWYQQTPGQGLQFLFEYFSETQRNKGNFPGRFSGRQFSNSRSEMNVSTLELGDSALYLCASSFGWDTQYFGPGTRLTVL.